These T cell receptor beta chains were read from a single sample in a study of blood T cell repertoires in COVID-19. TCRdb's table, derived via immunoSEQ multiplex PCR, lists solely in-frame clones and lacks some. The repertoire holds 300,000 to 350,000 clones, with about 90% as singletons. The sequencing sample was made of PBMCs or T cells enriched from blood (not recorded which). Every receptor here comes from a woman in her 30s who had recovered from COVID-19. Each CDR3 is given with its conserved first and last residue. The D gene is left open where the match is weak. Some rows mark clone size as missing; the rest say once, few, many or name a class of expanded clone.

size,V,D,J,DNA,CDR3
.,TRBV29-1,TRBD1,TRBJ2-7,TGCAGCGTTGAAGCGGCAGGGGGCGCGTCCTACGAGCAGTACTTC,CSVEAAGGASYEQYF
.,TRBV5-1,TRBD1,TRBJ2-7,TGCGCCAGCAGCTTGGAGGGACAGGGGCCTTACGAGCAGTACTTC,CASSLEGQGPYEQYF
.,TRBV4-2,.,TRBJ1-2,TGTGCCAGCAGCCAAGATATTTTCCAAAACATCGTCCGTTATGGCTACACCTTC,CASSQDIFQNIVRYGYTF
.,TRBV5-4,.,TRBJ2-1,TGTGCCAGCCGCCGCGGGGGCAGGACCTACAATGAGCAGTTCTTC,CASRRGGRTYNEQFF
.,TRBV27,TRBD1,TRBJ1-6,TGTGCCAGCAGTCTCGGACAGGGACCCAATTCACCCCTCCACTTT,CASSLGQGPNSPLHF
.,TRBV27,.,TRBJ1-1,TGTGCCAGTGGGCTGAACACTGAAGCTTTCTTT,CASGLNTEAFF
.,TRBV9,.,TRBJ2-5,TGTGCCAGCAGCGTAGAGAAAGGCGGAGAGACCCAGTACTTC,CASSVEKGGETQYF
.,TRBV4-1,.,TRBJ1-5,TGCGCCAGCAGCCAGCAGGCGGGGCTTTTGTTGATGGGCAATCAGCCCCAGCATTTT,CASSQQAGLLLMGNQPQHF
.,TRBV5-6,TRBD1,TRBJ2-7,TGTGCCAGCAGCCAAACACCGGGACAGGGACTCTCCTACGAGCAGTACTTC,CASSQTPGQGLSYEQYF
.,TRBV28,TRBD1,TRBJ1-1,TGTGCCAGCAGTCCGTTAACAGGGGGCGCGATTGAAGCTTTCTTT,CASSPLTGGAIEAFF
.,TRBV7-2,.,TRBJ2-7,TGTGCCAGCAGCTTCGCGCCGACCTACGAGCAGTACTTC,CASSFAPTYEQYF
.,TRBV6-5,.,TRBJ2-1,TGTGCCAGCAGTTACTATCCCCTAAAAGGAGATGAGCAGTTCTTC,CASSYYPLKGDEQFF
.,TRBV5-5,.,TRBJ2-1,TGTGCCAGCAGCTCCTACTCGGCCGGGGGCAATGAGCAGTTCTTC,CASSSYSAGGNEQFF
.,TRBV28,TRBD1,TRBJ2-7,TGTGCCAGCAGTCCTCAGAAGCGACAGGGTAGGTACGAGCAGTACTTC,CASSPQKRQGRYEQYF
.,TRBV7-9,.,TRBJ2-1,TGTGCCAGCAGCCCTGTCCTGGGGAGCTCCTACAATGAGCAGTTCTTC,CASSPVLGSSYNEQFF
.,TRBV5-1,TRBD2,TRBJ2-3,TGCGCCAGCAGCTTGTCGGGGGGTGTTACAGATACGCAGTATTTT,CASSLSGGVTDTQYF
.,TRBV14,TRBD1,TRBJ1-1,TGTGCCAGCAGCCCTCTGCTACAGGGGAGGTACACTGAAGCTTTCTTT,CASSPLLQGRYTEAFF
.,TRBV6-1,.,TRBJ1-6,TGTGCCAGCACGTTGGGGCCCTCGAGGAATTCACCCCTCCACTTT,CASTLGPSRNSPLHF
.,TRBV11-2,TRBD2,TRBJ2-7,TGTGCCAGCAGCTTAGATCAGAGGCTAGCGGGAGTTTACGAGCAGTACTTC,CASSLDQRLAGVYEQYF
.,TRBV28,TRBD2,TRBJ2-7,TGTGCCAGCAGACTTAGCGGGAGGGCGGACGAGCAGTACTTC,CASRLSGRADEQYF
.,TRBV12-3/TRBV12-4,TRBD1,TRBJ2-7,TGTGCCAGCAGTTTATCGACAGGGCTCGAGCAGTACTTC,CASSLSTGLEQYF
once,TRBV24-1,.,TRBJ2-7,TGTGCCACCCTTGACACAGAAACCTACGAGCAGTACTTC,CATLDTETYEQYF
.,TRBV27,.,TRBJ2-1,TGTGCCAGCAGTCCCACGGGGGGCCGATACAATGAGCAGTTCTTC,CASSPTGGRYNEQFF
.,TRBV27,TRBD1,TRBJ1-2,TGTGCCAGCAGTTCACAGGGGTTTGGCTACACCTTC,CASSSQGFGYTF
few,TRBV3-1/TRBV3-2,.,TRBJ1-5,TGTGCCAGCAGCTCGGTCGGGGATAGCAATCAGCCCCAGCATTTT,CASSSVGDSNQPQHF
.,TRBV27,.,TRBJ2-1,TGTGCCAGCAGTCCTTGGACAGCTAACAATGAGCAGTTCTTC,CASSPWTANNEQFF
.,TRBV27,.,TRBJ2-3,TGTGCCAGCACCAGAGACAGGCCTAGCACAGATACGCAGTATTTT,CASTRDRPSTDTQYF
few,TRBV28,TRBD2,TRBJ2-7,TGTGCCAGCAGTGCTGGACTAGCCTACGAGCAGTACTTC,CASSAGLAYEQYF
once,TRBV25-1,TRBD1,TRBJ1-4,TGTGCCAGCCGGGACAGGGGGCGCGTACTGTTTTTT,CASRDRGRVLFF
.,TRBV27,.,TRBJ2-7,TGTGCCAGCAGTTTACGGGTAGCGTCCGACGAGCAGTACTTC,CASSLRVASDEQYF
.,TRBV10-3,TRBD1,TRBJ2-3,TGTGCCATCAGCGAGGACAGGGGGTCCTCGGATACGCAGTATTTT,CAISEDRGSSDTQYF
.,TRBV19,TRBD1,TRBJ2-1,TGTGCCAGTAGTATTTGGACAGGGGCCTCCTACAATGAGCAGTTCTTC,CASSIWTGASYNEQFF
.,TRBV10-3,TRBD2,TRBJ2-7,TGTGCCATCACAGGTAGCGGGACTGACGAGCAGTACTTC,CAITGSGTDEQYF
.,TRBV7-6,TRBD2,TRBJ2-1,TGTGCCAGCAGCAGATTCCTAGCGGGAGGTCCCCCCAATGAGCAGTTCTTC,CASSRFLAGGPPNEQFF
.,TRBV2,TRBD1,TRBJ1-2,TGTGCCAGCAGACCGACAGGGGGCCTTATTGGCTACACCTTC,CASRPTGGLIGYTF
.,TRBV25-1,TRBD2,TRBJ2-1,TGTGCCAGCAGTGGACGCCGGACTAGCCGAGCCCACAATGAGCAGTTCTTC,CASSGRRTSRAHNEQFF
.,TRBV5-1,.,TRBJ1-4,TGCGCCAGCAGCTTGGGACAGACTAATGAAAAACTGTTTTTT,CASSLGQTNEKLFF
.,TRBV9,TRBD2,TRBJ2-2,TGTGCCAGCAGCACGGGACTAGCGGGAGGCCACACCGGGGAGCTGTTTTTT,CASSTGLAGGHTGELFF
.,TRBV28,TRBD1,TRBJ2-3,TGTGCCAGCCAATGGGGACAGGGGGCTTTTAGTACGCAGTATTTT,CASQWGQGAFSTQYF
.,TRBV7-2,.,TRBJ1-1,TGTGCCAGCAGCTTAGTGGGGGGAAACACTGAAGCTTTCTTT,CASSLVGGNTEAFF
.,TRBV19,TRBD2,TRBJ2-5,TGTGCCAGTAAGGGACTAGCGACCCAAGAGACCCAGTACTTC,CASKGLATQETQYF
.,TRBV7-9,.,TRBJ1-3,TGTGCCAGCAGCTCCAGGACAGACATCTCTGGAAACACCATATATTTT,CASSSRTDISGNTIYF
.,TRBV27,.,TRBJ2-1,TGTGCCAGCAGACAAAACGGACTTGATAGCTCCTACAATGAGCAGTTCTTC,CASRQNGLDSSYNEQFF
.,TRBV7-2,TRBD2,TRBJ2-3,TGTGCCAGCAGCTTACAACTAGCGGGAGGAGATACGCAGTATTTT,CASSLQLAGGDTQYF
once,TRBV6-2/TRBV6-3,.,TRBJ1-5,TGTGCCAGCAGTTACCGAGGGACTCGTTATCAGCCCCAGCATTTT,CASSYRGTRYQPQHF
.,TRBV20-1,.,TRBJ1-4,TGCAGTGCTAGTGTCGAAGGGGTTTATGAAAAACTGTTTTTT,CSASVEGVYEKLFF
.,TRBV18,TRBD2,TRBJ2-3,TGTGCCAGCTCACGCCGACTAGCGACCAGCACAGATACGCAGTATTTT,CASSRRLATSTDTQYF
.,TRBV11-3,TRBD1,TRBJ2-1,TGTGCCAGCAGCCACCGGGACAGTGCATACAATGAGCAGTTCTTC,CASSHRDSAYNEQFF
.,TRBV19,.,TRBJ1-1,TGTGCCAGTAGTATGGGGGGGAAGAACACTGAAGCTTTCTTT,CASSMGGKNTEAFF
.,TRBV4-3,TRBD2,TRBJ2-2,TGCGCCAGCAGCCGTAACCCGAGCGGGAATACCGGGGAGCTGTTTTTT,CASSRNPSGNTGELFF
.,TRBV4-1,.,TRBJ1-4,TGCGCCAGCAGCCAAGTTCTCAGGGAAGGGATACGGGAAAAACTGTTTTTT,CASSQVLREGIREKLFF
.,TRBV7-2,.,TRBJ2-1,TGTGCCAGCAGCTTAGGACGGGTTTACAATGAGCAGTTCTTC,CASSLGRVYNEQFF